This paragraph covers one T cell receptor beta chain sequence. Clones were read by immunoSEQ multiplex PCR, and TCRdb kept only the in-frame ones, dropping some. The repertoire holds 95,000 to 120,000 clones, with around 90% as singletons. These data are taken from a study of T cells after somatic rescue of genetic block. Sequencing was carried out using peripheral blood mononuclear cells (PBMCs). The sequence derives from a woman between 18 and 29 years old.

Here the CDR3 reads CASSLGLVGNTIYF. The CDR3 DNA reads TGCGCCAGCAGCTTGGGGTTGGTTGGAAACACCATATATTTT. J is TRBJ1-3 and V is TRBV5-1, with unresolved D. The germline V gene has CDR1 SGHRS and CDR2 YFSETQ. V was pared by 0 bases and J by 3 bases, with 7 bases between. The CDR3 runs 14 residues.